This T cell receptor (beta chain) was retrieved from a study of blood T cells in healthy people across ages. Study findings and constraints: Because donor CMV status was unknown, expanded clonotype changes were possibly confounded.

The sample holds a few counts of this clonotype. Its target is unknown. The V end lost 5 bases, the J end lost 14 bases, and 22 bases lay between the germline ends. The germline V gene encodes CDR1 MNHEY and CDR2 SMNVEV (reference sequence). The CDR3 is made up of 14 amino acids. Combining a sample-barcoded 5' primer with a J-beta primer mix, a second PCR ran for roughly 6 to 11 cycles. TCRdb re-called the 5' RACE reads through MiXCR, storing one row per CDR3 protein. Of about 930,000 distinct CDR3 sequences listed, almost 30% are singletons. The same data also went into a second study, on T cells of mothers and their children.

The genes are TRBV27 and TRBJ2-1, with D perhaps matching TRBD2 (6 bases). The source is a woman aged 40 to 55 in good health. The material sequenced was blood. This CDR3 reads CASSPQEPGTLKFF. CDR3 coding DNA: TGTGCCAGCAGTCCCCAGGAGCCCGGGACTCTTAAGTTCTTC.